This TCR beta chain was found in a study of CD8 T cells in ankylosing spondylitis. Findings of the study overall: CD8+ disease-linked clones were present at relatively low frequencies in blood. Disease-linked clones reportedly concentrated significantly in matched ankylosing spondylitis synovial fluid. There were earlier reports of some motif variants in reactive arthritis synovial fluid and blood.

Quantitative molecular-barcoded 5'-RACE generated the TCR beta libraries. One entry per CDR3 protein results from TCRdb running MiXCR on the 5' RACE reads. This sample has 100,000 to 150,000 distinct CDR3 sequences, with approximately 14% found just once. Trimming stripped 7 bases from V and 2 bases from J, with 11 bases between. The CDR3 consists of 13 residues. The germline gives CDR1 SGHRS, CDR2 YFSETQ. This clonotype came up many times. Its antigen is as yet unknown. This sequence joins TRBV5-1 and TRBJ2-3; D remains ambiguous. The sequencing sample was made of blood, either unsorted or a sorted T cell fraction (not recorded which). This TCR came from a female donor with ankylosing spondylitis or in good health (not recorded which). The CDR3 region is CASCYTPTDTQYF. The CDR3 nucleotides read TGCGCCAGCTGCTACACTCCCACAGATACGCAGTATTTT.